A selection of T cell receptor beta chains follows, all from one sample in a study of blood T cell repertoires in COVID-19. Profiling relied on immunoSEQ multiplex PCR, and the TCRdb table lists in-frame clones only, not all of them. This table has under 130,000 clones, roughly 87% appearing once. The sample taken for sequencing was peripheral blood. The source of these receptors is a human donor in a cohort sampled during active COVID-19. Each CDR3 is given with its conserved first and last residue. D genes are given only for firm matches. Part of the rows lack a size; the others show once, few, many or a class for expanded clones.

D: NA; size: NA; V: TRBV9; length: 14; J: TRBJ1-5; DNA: TGTGCCAGCAGCTTTGGAGGGGGGGGTCAGCCCCAGCATTTT; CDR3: CASSFGGGGQPQHF
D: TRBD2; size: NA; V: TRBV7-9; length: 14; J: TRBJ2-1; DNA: TGTGCCAGCAGCTCCGGACTAGCGCACAATGAGCAGTTCTTC; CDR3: CASSSGLAHNEQFF
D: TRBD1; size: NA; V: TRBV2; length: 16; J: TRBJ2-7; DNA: TGTGCCAGCAGCTTACTCTCGACAGGGGGCACCTACGAGCAGTACTTC; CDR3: CASSLLSTGGTYEQYF
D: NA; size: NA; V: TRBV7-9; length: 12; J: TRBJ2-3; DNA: TGTGCCAGCAGCCTTCTAGCAGATACGCAGTATTTT; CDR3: CASSLLADTQYF
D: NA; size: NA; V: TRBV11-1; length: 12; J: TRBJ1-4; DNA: TGTGCCAGCGAAGGGAGCGGAGAAAAACTGTTTTTT; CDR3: CASEGSGEKLFF
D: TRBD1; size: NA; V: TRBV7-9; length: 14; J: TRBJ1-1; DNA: TGTGCCAGCATGCTTGAGGGACAGCCCACTGAAGCTTTCTTT; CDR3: CASMLEGQPTEAFF
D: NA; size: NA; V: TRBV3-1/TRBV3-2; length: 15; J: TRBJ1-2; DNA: TGTGCCAGCAGCCAAGTTCGTGCAGGGGTGGGAGGCTACACCTTC; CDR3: CASSQVRAGVGGYTF
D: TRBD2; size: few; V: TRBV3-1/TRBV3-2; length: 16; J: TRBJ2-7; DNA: TGTGCCAGCAGCCTAACCACTAGCGGGAAAACCTACGAGCAGTACTTC; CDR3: CASSLTTSGKTYEQYF
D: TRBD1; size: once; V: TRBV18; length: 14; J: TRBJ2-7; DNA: TGTGCCAGCTCACCACCCAGGGGGCTCGACGAGCAGTACTTC; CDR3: CASSPPRGLDEQYF
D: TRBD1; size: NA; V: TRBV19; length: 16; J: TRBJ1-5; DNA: TGTGCCAGTAGTCCAGGGACAGTGGATGACAATCAGCCCCAGCATTTT; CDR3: CASSPGTVDDNQPQHF
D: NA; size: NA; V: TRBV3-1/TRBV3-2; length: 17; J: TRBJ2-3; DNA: TGTGCCAGCAGCCAAGAAGCTAGCTGGGGTAGCACAGATACGCAGTATTTT; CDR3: CASSQEASWGSTDTQYF
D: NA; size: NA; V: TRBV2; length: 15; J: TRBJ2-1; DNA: TGTGCCAGCACGGGCCTACAGGGAGGGTACAATGAGCAGTTCTTC; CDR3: CASTGLQGGYNEQFF
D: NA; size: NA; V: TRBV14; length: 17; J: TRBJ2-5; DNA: TGTGCCAGCAGCCAAGATTGGAGGGAGGTAGCGGAAGAGACCCAGTACTTC; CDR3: CASSQDWREVAEETQYF
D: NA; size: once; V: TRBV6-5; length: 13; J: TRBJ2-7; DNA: TGTGCCAGCAGGAACCCGGGCTCCTACGAGCAGTACTTC; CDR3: CASRNPGSYEQYF
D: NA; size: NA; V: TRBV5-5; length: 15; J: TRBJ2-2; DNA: TGTGCCAGCAGCCAATGGTCGTCGGACACCGGGGAGCTGTTTTTT; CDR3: CASSQWSSDTGELFF
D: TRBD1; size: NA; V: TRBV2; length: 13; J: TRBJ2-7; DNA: TGTGCCATCTTTAATCCAGGGGGCAACGAGCAGTACTTC; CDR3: CAIFNPGGNEQYF
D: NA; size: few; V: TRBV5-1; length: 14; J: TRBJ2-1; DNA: TGCGCCAGCAGCTTCACGGACCCGGGGAAGAATCTGTTCTTC; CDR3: CASSFTDPGKNLFF
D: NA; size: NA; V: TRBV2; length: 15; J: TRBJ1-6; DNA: TGTGCCAGCAGTGAGGGCCGCCCGAATAATTCACCCCTCCACTTT; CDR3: CASSEGRPNNSPLHF
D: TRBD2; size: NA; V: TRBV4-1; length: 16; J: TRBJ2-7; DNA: TGCGCCAGCAGCCAGTCAATAGCGGGTCTAGCCTACGAGCAGTACTTC; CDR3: CASSQSIAGLAYEQYF
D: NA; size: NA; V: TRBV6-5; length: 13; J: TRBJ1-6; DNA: TGTGCCAGCAGTTACCTTCAGAATTCACCCCTCCACTTT; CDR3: CASSYLQNSPLHF
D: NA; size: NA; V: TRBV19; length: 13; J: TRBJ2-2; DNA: TGTGCCAGTAGTCACGGGGTTGCCGGGGAGCTGTTTTTT; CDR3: CASSHGVAGELFF
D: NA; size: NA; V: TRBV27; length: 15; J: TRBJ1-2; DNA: TGTGCCAGCAGAAACCAAAACAGAGCTAACTATGGCTACACCTTC; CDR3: CASRNQNRANYGYTF
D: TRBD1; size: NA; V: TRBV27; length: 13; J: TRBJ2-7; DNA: TGTGCCAGCAGTTGGGGACAGGGCTACGAGCAGTACTTC; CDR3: CASSWGQGYEQYF
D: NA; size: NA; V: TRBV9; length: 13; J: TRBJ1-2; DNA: TGTGCCAGCAGCGTAGACGGAGACTATGGCTACACCTTC; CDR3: CASSVDGDYGYTF
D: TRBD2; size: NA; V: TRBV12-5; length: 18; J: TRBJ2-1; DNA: TGTGCTAGTGGCCAACAACCCTCTAGCGGGAGCTCCTACAATGAGCAGTTCTTC; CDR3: CASGQQPSSGSSYNEQFF
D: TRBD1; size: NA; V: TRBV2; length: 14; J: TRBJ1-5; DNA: TGTGCCAGCAGTGCAGGGGGCAGGGGTCAGCCCCAGCATTTT; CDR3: CASSAGGRGQPQHF
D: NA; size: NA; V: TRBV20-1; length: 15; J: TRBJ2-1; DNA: TGCAGTGCTAGTCCACTAGTGGGGTCTCACAATGAGCAGTTCTTC; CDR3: CSASPLVGSHNEQFF
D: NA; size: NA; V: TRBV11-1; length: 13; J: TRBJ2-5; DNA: TGTGCCAGCAGCCCAAATCCTTGGAGCCCCCAGTACTTC; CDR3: CASSPNPWSPQYF
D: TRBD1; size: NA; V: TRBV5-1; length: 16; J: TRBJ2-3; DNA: TGCGCCAGCAGCACCAGGACAGGGTCGGGCACAGATACGCAGTATTTT; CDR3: CASSTRTGSGTDTQYF
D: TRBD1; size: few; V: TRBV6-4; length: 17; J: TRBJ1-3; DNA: TGTGCCAGCAGTGAGTGGGGACAGTCCCACTCTGGAAACACCATATATTTT; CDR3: CASSEWGQSHSGNTIYF
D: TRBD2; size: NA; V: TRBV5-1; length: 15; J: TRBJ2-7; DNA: TGCGCCAGCAGCTTGGCGGTAGCGGGGTCCTACGAGCAGTACTTC; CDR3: CASSLAVAGSYEQYF
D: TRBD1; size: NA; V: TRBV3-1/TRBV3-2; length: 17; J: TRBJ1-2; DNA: TGTGCCAGCAGCCAAGAGACTGGTAGTACAGGGGTCTATGGCTACACCTTC; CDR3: CASSQETGSTGVYGYTF
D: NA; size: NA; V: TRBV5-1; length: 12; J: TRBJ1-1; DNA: TGCGCCAGCAGCCCCGGACAGCTTGAAGCTTTCTTT; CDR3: CASSPGQLEAFF
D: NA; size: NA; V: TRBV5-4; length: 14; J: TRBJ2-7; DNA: TGTGCCAGCAGTTACTCCGGGGACTCCTACGAGCAGTACTTC; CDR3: CASSYSGDSYEQYF
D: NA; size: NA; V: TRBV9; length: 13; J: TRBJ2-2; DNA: TGTGCCAGCAGCGTAGAGATAGCCGGGGAGCTGTTTTTT; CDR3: CASSVEIAGELFF
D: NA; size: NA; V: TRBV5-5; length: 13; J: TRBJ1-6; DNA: TGTGCCAGCAGCTCGGGAGACGGATCACCCCTCCACTTT; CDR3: CASSSGDGSPLHF
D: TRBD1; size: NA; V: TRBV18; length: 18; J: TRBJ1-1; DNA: TGTGCCAGCTCACCGCGAAGGGACAGCCTGCTACTAGACACTGAAGCTTTCTTT; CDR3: CASSPRRDSLLLDTEAFF
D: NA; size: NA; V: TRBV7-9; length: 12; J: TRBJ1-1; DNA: TGTGCCAGCAGCTTAGAGAACAGGGAAGCTTTCTTT; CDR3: CASSLENREAFF
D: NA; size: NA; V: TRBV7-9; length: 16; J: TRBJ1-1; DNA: TGTGCCAGCAGCTTAAGGGCGTCAGGGTGGGACACTGAAGCTTTCTTT; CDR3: CASSLRASGWDTEAFF